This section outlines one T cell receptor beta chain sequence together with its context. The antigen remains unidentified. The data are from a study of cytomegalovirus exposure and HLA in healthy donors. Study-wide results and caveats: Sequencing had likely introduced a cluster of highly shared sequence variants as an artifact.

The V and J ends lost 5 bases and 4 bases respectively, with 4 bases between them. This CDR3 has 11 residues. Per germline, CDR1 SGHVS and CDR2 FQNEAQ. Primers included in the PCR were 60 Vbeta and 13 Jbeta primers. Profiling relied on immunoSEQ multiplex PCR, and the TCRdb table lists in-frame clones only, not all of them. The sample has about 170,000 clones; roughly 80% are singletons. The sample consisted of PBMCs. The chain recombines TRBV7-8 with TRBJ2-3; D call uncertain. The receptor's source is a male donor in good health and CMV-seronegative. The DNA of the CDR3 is TGTGCCAGCAGCCTCTCAGATACGCAGTATTTT. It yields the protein CASSLSDTQYF. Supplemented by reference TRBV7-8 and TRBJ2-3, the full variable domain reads GAGVSQSPRYKVAKRGQDVALRCDPISGHVSLFWYQQALGQGPEFLTYFQNEAQLDKSGLPSDRFFAERPEGSVSTLKIQRTQQEDSAVYLCASSLSDTQYFGPGTRLTVL.